The clone carrying this TCR beta chain is a singleton in its sample. Its matching antigen is unknown. Antigen-specific CD4+ T cells expanded by the ViraFEST assay with viral peptide pools were then sequenced. Cultured cells yielded isolated CD4+ T cells after less than 11 days. Participants got two doses of BNT162b2 or mRNA-1273 vaccine. No vaccinee had earlier SARS-CoV-2 infection, and nucleocapsid antibodies were negative. This entry belongs to a study of vaccination effects on CD4 cells after COVID-19. The table came from immunoSEQ multiplex PCR; TCRdb's copy has only in-frame clones and leaves some out. The sample contains about 46,000 clones, over 60% of which appear only once. Study findings and constraints: Marked clonal contraction of both clone types appeared late after vaccination.

The sequencing here drew on CD4+ T cells from PBMCs cultured with HCoV-OC43 spike peptides, taken after COVID-19 vaccination. Subset here: HCoV-OC43 spike overlapping peptide pool stimulation. The sequence was collected from a human donor who received a COVID-19 vaccine.

The CDR3 DNA reads TGTGCCAGCAGCCTGGGACGGGACTATGGCTACACCTTC. This codes for CASSLGRDYGYTF. The V call is TRBV7-2, the J call TRBJ1-2, with D possibly being TRBD1 (5 bases). The CDR3 contains 13 residues. Trimming removed 5 bases from V and 3 bases from J, with 10 bases in between. The V gene's germline CDR1 is SGHTA and CDR2 FQGNSA. The full variable domain, with the rest looked up from reference TRBV7-2 and TRBJ1-2, is GAGVSQSPSNKVTEKGKDVELRCDPISGHTALYWYRQSLGQGLEFLIYFQGNSAPDKSGLPSDRFSAERTGGSVSTLTIQRTQQEDSAVYLCASSLGRDYGYTFGSGTRLTVV.